The 28 T cell receptor beta chains given below trace back to one sample, sequenced in a study of T cell responses to AZD1222 COVID-19 vaccine. Profiled with immunoSEQ multiplex PCR; TCRdb holds only in-frame clones, not every one. This table has 95,000 to 150,000 clones, 80% to 90% appearing once. The material was peripheral blood, obtained on day 0 of AZD1222 vaccination. These receptor sequences come from an adult in good health.

The chain links TRBV6-5 to TRBJ2-1; 10 nucleotides line up with TRBD2. CDR1 and CDR2 from the germline V gene are MNHEY and SVGAGI. The V segment lost 9 bases and the J segment 6 bases; nucleotides outside the gene matches: 5. The CDR3 runs 13 residues. The CDR3 DNA sequence: TGTGCCAGTGGTGGACTAGCGGCCAATGAGCAGTTCTTC. Amino acids: CASGGLAANEQFF.

The chain employs TRBV5-4 and TRBJ2-1; D not certain. CDR1 and CDR2 (germline): SGHNT, YYREEE (reference sequence). This CDR3 is 14 amino acids long. V lost 4 bases to trimming and J lost 0 bases, with 8 bases between them. The CDR3 nucleotides are TGTGCCAGCAGCCCCTGGGTCTCCTACAATGAGCAGTTCTTC. Translated, it gives CASSPWVSYNEQFF. Together with reference TRBV5-4 and TRBJ2-1, the CDR3 gives the full variable domain: ETGVTQSPTHLIKTRGQQVTLRCSSQSGHNTVSWYQQALGQGPQFIFQYYREEENGRGNFPPRFSGLQFPNYSSELNVNALELDDSALYLCASSPWVSYNEQFFGPGTRLTVL.

The V and J genes are TRBV3-1 (or the pseudogene TRBV3-2) and TRBJ2-7; possibly TRBD2 for D (5 bases). This CDR3 has 14 amino acids. V was clipped by 4 bases and J by 3 bases, with 13 bases between them. Per germline, CDR1 LGHDT and CDR2 YNNKEL (reference sequence). CDR3 amino acids: CASSPRASSYEQYF. The CDR3 nucleotides are TGTGCCAGCAGCCCCCGGGCTAGCAGCTACGAGCAGTACTTC.

This chain joins TRBV28 and TRBJ1-5; D gene uncertain. Trimming removed 6 bases from V and 1 base from J, with 16 bases in between. The CDR3 has 16 residues. The V gene's germline CDR1 is MDHEN and CDR2 SYDVKM. Here the CDR3 reads CASRNRGGSSNQPQHF. CDR3 nucleotide sequence: TGTGCCAGCAGGAACCGTGGAGGGTCAAGCAATCAGCCCCAGCATTTT.

The V gene is TRBV30, the J gene TRBJ1-2, with 8 bases fitting TRBD1. Germline CDR1 and CDR2: GTSNPN and SVGIG (reference sequence). This CDR3 region has 15 residues. Losses at the gene ends were 0 bases for V and 4 bases for J; bases not matched to a gene: 7. CDR3 amino acids: CAWSVVQGAAYGYTF. In nucleotides, the CDR3 is TGTGCCTGGAGTGTAGTCCAGGGGGCGGCCTATGGCTACACCTTC.

V usage is TRBV20-1 and J usage is TRBJ1-2; D is unresolved. The CDR3 runs to 12 residues. Per germline, CDR1 DFQATT and CDR2 SNEGSKA (reference sequence). Trimming took 3 bases from V and 2 from J, leaving 7 bases between them. CDR3 sequence: CSASIRNYGYTF. The CDR3, as DNA: TGCAGTGCTAGTATTAGGAACTATGGCTACACCTTC.

This chain links TRBV3-1 (or the pseudogene TRBV3-2) with TRBJ2-7; D remains ambiguous. Trimming took 0 bases from V and 8 from J, leaving 11 bases between them. Per the germline V gene, CDR1 is LGHDT and CDR2 is YNNKEL (reference sequence). This CDR3 has 13 residues. Here the CDR3 reads CASSQDITTKQYF. As DNA, the CDR3 is TGTGCCAGCAGCCAAGATATTACGACAAAGCAGTACTTC.

This chain connects TRBV19 to TRBJ1-2; no clear D. There are 13 residues in the CDR3. Trimming shortened V by 3 bases and J by 8 bases, and 13 bases separated the two germline ends. CDR1 and CDR2 (germline): LNHDA, SQIVND (reference sequence). Written as DNA, the CDR3 is TGTGCCAGTAGTATCTCACAAGGAGGGGGCTACACCTTC. Protein product: CASSISQGGGYTF.

The gene calls are TRBV11-2 and TRBJ2-7, with 9 bases aligning to TRBD1. The CDR3 covers 15 residues. The junction had 3 bases not matched to a gene; V was cut back by 1 base and J by 2 bases. Germline assignment: CDR1 SGHAT and CDR2 FQNNGV. CDR3 DNA sequence: TGTGCCAGCAGCTTAGGACAGGGGGATGCCTACGAGCAGTACTTC. It translates to CASSLGQGDAYEQYF.

The rearrangement links TRBV19 to TRBJ1-5, with D possibly matching TRBD1 (5 bases). The CDR3 has 13 residues. Germline V gene sequence: CDR1 LNHDA, CDR2 SQIVND (reference sequence). V gave up 7 bases and J gave up 4 bases, with 11 bases separating them. CDR3 nucleotide sequence: TGTGCCAGTATGGGGGAGTTAAATCAGCCCCAGCATTTT. It encodes CASMGELNQPQHF.

The gene calls are TRBV19 and TRBJ1-5; 7 nucleotides align to TRBD1. There are 15 residues in the CDR3. The ends lost 10 bases at V and 0 bases at J; junction bases unmatched: 9. Germline V gene lookup returns CDR1 LNHDA and CDR2 SQIVND (reference sequence). CDR3 nucleotides: TGTGCCACCTCTACCAGGGGGGATAGCAATCAGCCCCAGCATTTT. Its translation is CATSTRGDSNQPQHF.

With regard to this clone: Other DNA sequences in the same sample also yield this CDR3. CDR3 in DNA: TGTGCCAGCAGCAGGGGACAGAACTATGGCTACACCTTC. Translated: CASSRGQNYGYTF. The chain links TRBV7-9 to TRBJ1-2; 7 bases are a match to TRBD1. Germline V CDR1 and CDR2: SEHNR, FQNEAQ (reference sequence). This CDR3 is built from 13 residues. V was pared by 5 bases and J by 2 bases, with 2 bases of the junction left unmatched.

The chain joins TRBV27 to TRBJ1-2; D is perhaps TRBD1 (5 bases). The CDR3 sequence is 13 residues long. Looked up from germline, CDR1 is MNHEY and CDR2 is SMNVEV (reference sequence). V was clipped by 3 bases and J by 8 bases, with 13 bases between them. The CDR3 loop is CASSFRQGEGYTF. DNA for the CDR3: TGTGCCAGCAGTTTTAGGCAGGGAGAAGGCTACACCTTC.

This chain's CDR3 is CASSADPIGNTIYF. The CDR3 coding sequence is TGTGCCAGCAGCGCAGACCCGATAGGCAACACCATATATTTT. V usage is TRBV9 and J usage is TRBJ1-3; D is uncertain. The CDR3 is made up of 14 amino acids. Between the trimmed V and J ends, which lost 3 bases and 7 bases, there was a span of 14 bases. Germline assignment: CDR1 SGDLS and CDR2 YYNGEE. The variable domain in full, completed from reference TRBV9 and TRBJ1-3, reads DSGVTQTPKHLITATGQRVTLRCSPRSGDLSVYWYQQSLDQGLQFLIQYYNGEERAKGNILERFSAQQFPDLHSELNLSSLELGDSALYFCASSADPIGNTIYFGEGSWLTVV.

This chain connects TRBV11-2 to TRBJ2-1, with D perhaps TRBD2 (7 bases). The CDR3 loop spans 15 amino acids. V was pared by 5 bases and J by 4 bases, with 15 bases between. Germline CDR1 reads SGHAT; CDR2 reads FQNNGV. The CDR3 nucleotides read TGTGCCAGCAGCCCGCGGGGAGGGGGGTACAATGAGCAGTTCTTC. Translation gives CASSPRGGGYNEQFF.

This clone was picked up many times. The genes are TRBV7-3 and TRBJ2-1; the D is unclear. V was shortened by 1 base and J by 4 bases, with 5 bases between the two germline ends. Germline V gene lookup returns CDR1 SGHTA and CDR2 FQGTGA. CDR3 size: 13 residues. For the CDR3, the DNA is TGTGCCAGCAGCTTAAGCGCATACAATGAGCAGTTCTTC. Its translation is CASSLSAYNEQFF.

This clone was detected a few times. The chain combines TRBV5-8 with TRBJ1-1; D gene uncertain. V lost 0 bases, J lost 0 bases, and 12 bases lay in between. Germline CDR1 reads SGHTS; CDR2 reads YDEGEE. The CDR3 runs to 16 residues. For the CDR3, the DNA is TGTGCCAGCAGCTTGGTAGTCGGTCTTATGAACACTGAAGCTTTCTTT. It encodes CASSLVVGLMNTEAFF.

The gene calls are TRBV7-8 and TRBJ1-2; 9 bases are a match to TRBD1. Trimming cost V 5 bases and J 8 bases; bases outside gene matches: 9. This CDR3 region has 14 residues. The V gene's germline CDR1 is SGHVS and CDR2 FQNEAQ. The CDR3 DNA is TGTGCCAGCAGCCCCCGGACAGGGGCGAGGGGCTACACCTTC. This gives the protein CASSPRTGARGYTF.

This chain uses TRBV7-8 with TRBJ2-3, with D tentatively TRBD1 (6 bases). The CDR3 is made up of 13 amino acids. Germline loops: CDR1 SGHVS, CDR2 FQNEAQ. V was shortened by 2 bases and J by 4 bases, with 7 bases between the two germline ends. The CDR3 DNA follows: TGTGCCAGCAGCTTAAACAGGGCAGATACGCAGTATTTT. It encodes CASSLNRADTQYF.

V gene TRBV28 combines with J gene TRBJ1-1; 7 nucleotides align to TRBD1. CDR1 and CDR2 from the germline V gene are MDHEN and SYDVKM. The trim removed 5 bases at V and 1 base at J, leaving 7 bases unmatched. The CDR3 extends over 15 amino acids. The CDR3 here is CASSRPGGENTEAFF. The CDR3 coding sequence is TGTGCCAGCAGTCGACCAGGGGGAGAGAACACTGAAGCTTTCTTT.

The chain links TRBV4-1 to TRBJ2-7; tentative D call: TRBD2 (6 bases). Germline-derived CDR1 and CDR2 are MGHRA and YSYEKL. The CDR3 is 13 amino acids. With 0 bases removed from V and 6 bases from J, the gap between germline ends came to 9 bases. The CDR3 region is CASSQEGGPEQYF. CDR3 DNA sequence: TGCGCCAGCAGCCAAGAAGGAGGGCCCGAGCAGTACTTC.

The DNA of the CDR3 is TGTGCCAGTAAAGCGAGAGGCAACGGCACCGGGGAGCTGTTTTTT. Amino acids: CASKARGNGTGELFF. J is TRBJ2-2 and V is TRBV19, with D unclear. V was clipped by 7 bases and J by 4 bases, with 16 bases between them. Germline V gives CDR1 LNHDA, CDR2 SQIVND (reference sequence). The CDR3 totals 15 residues.

For the CDR3, the DNA is TGTGCCAGCAGCTCAAGACAGGGGGCAGATACGCAGTATTTT. This sequence encodes CASSSRQGADTQYF. The chain employs TRBV5-4 and TRBJ2-3; 9 positions agree with TRBD1. Germline CDR1 reads SGHNT; CDR2 reads YYREEE (reference sequence). The junction had 3 bases not matched to a gene; V was cut back by 3 bases and J by 4 bases. The CDR3 contains 14 residues.

This chain uses TRBV5-1 with TRBJ1-2; D not certain. Germline CDR1 SGHRS, CDR2 YFSETQ. The CDR3 spans 15 residues. The V gene lost 0 bases and the J gene lost 3 bases, with 12 bases spanning the gap. The CDR3 DNA sequence: TGCGCCAGCAGCTTGGGAGTGCCAAGGGACTATGGCTACACCTTC. Translated, it gives CASSLGVPRDYGYTF.

J is TRBJ1-2 and V is TRBV2; a weak D match, TRBD1 (5 bases). This CDR3 is built from 14 residues. Looked up from germline, CDR1 is SNHLY and CDR2 is FYNNEI. V was shortened by 6 bases and J by 4 bases, with 15 bases between the two germline ends. The CDR3 spells CASSDPGRAYGYTF. In nucleotides, the CDR3 is TGTGCCAGCAGCGACCCGGGCAGGGCCTATGGCTACACCTTC.

This clone was counted between two and nine times. This chain uses TRBV2 with TRBJ1-5; unclear D gene. V lost 6 bases to trimming and J lost 5 bases, with 8 bases between them. Germline-derived CDR1 and CDR2 are SNHLY and FYNNEI. This CDR3 comprises 12 residues. CDR3 DNA: TGTGCCAGCAGGGGAGAGGATCAGCCCCAGCATTTT. Translation: CASRGEDQPQHF.

In the case of this clone: In the same sample, other DNA sequences code for this CDR3. The V and J genes are TRBV18 and TRBJ1-5, with 9 bases aligning to TRBD1. V gave up 3 bases and J gave up 4 bases; unmatched junction bases: 1. The CDR3 has 14 residues. Germline V gene sequence: CDR1 KGHSH, CDR2 LQKENI. CDR3 amino acids: CASSPGQGNQPQHF. As DNA, the CDR3 is TGTGCCAGCTCACCCGGACAGGGGAATCAGCCCCAGCATTTT.

V is TRBV7-2 and J is TRBJ2-7, with 7 bases lining up with TRBD1. V trimming: 6 bases; J trimming: 2 bases; junction bases outside the gene matches: 10. Germline loops: CDR1 SGHTA, CDR2 FQGNSA. This CDR3 has 15 amino acids. The chain's CDR3 is CASSPDRSSTYEQYF. CDR3 DNA: TGTGCCAGCAGTCCGGACAGGTCTTCAACCTACGAGCAGTACTTC.